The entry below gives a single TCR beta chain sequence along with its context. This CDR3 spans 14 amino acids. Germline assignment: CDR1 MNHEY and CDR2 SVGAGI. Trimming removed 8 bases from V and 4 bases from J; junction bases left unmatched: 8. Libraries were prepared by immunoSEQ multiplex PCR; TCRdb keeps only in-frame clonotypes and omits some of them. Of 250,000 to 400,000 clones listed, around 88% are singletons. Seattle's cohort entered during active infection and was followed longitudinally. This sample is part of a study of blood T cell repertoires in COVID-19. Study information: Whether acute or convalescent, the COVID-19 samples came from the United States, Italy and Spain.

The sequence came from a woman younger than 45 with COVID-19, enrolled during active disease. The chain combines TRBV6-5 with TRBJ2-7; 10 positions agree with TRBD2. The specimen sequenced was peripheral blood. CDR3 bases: TGTGCCAGCTCGTTGGGTAGCGGGGGGTACGAGCAGTACTTC. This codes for CASSLGSGGYEQYF.